This T cell receptor beta chain came from a study of early T cells in non-severe SARS-CoV-2 infection. Germline V gene lookup returns CDR1 DFQATT and CDR2 SNEGSKA (reference sequence). V lost 3 bases to trimming and J lost 1 base, with 14 bases between them. The CDR3 extends over 15 amino acids. Molecules of cDNA were individually given unique molecular identifiers that were attached to them. TCRdb used MiXCR to reprocess the 5' RACE reads, holding one entry per CDR3 protein. The sample holds about 66,000 distinct CDR3 sequences; roughly 18% are singletons and the top ten take 8% to 10%. The chain recombines TRBV20-1 with TRBJ2-3; perhaps TRBD1 as D (5 bases). The sample in question was whole blood, obtained at baseline. This TCR was sampled from an adult who was a healthcare worker with PCR-confirmed SARS-CoV-2 infection or an uninfected control (not recorded which). CDR3 residues: CSASPGRVGTDTQYF. CDR3 DNA: TGCAGTGCTAGCCCCGGCAGGGTGGGCACAGATACGCAGTATTTT.